Listed below are T cell receptor beta chains from one sample, sequenced in a study of blood T cells in healthy people across ages. TCRdb reanalysed the 5' RACE reads using MiXCR and keeps one entry per CDR3 protein. The sample yields roughly 930,000 distinct CDR3 sequences, around 48% seen once. Sequencing used blood. These receptor sequences come from a man younger than 40 in good health. Each CDR3 is given with its conserved first and last residue. The order of the fields is clone size, D gene, V gene, J gene, CDR3 DNA, CDR3 protein. A D gene is named only where the DNA matches it firmly. For some rows the clone size is stated as once, few or many, or as a class when expanded; others skip it.

>NA|TRBD2|TRBV20-1|TRBJ2-7
TGCAGTGCGAGACTAGCGGAGTACGAGCAGTACTTC
CSARLAEYEQYF
>few|NA|TRBV14|TRBJ2-5
TGTGCCAGCAGCCCCAGGACGAGACGCCAAGAGACCCAGTACTTC
CASSPRTRRQETQYF
>NA|NA|TRBV5-1|TRBJ2-1
TGCGCCAGCAGCGGGGGTGGGGGTTACAATGAGCAGTTCTTC
CASSGGGGYNEQFF
>NA|TRBD1|TRBV25-1|TRBJ2-1
TGTGCCAGCAGAGATTGGGGACAGGGGGGTCAGGATGAGCAGTTCTTC
CASRDWGQGGQDEQFF
>NA|TRBD1|TRBV7-9|TRBJ2-1
TGTGCCAGCAGCCTTCGACAGGGGTTTCAGTTCTTC
CASSLRQGFQFF
>many|NA|TRBV29-1|TRBJ2-7
TGCAGCGTTGAAGACCCCCTGGGGTCTAGCTCCTACGAGCAGTACTTC
CSVEDPLGSSSYEQYF
>NA|NA|TRBV18|TRBJ1-2
TGTGCCAGCTCACCGCACCCAGGGAGCTATGGCTACACCTTC
CASSPHPGSYGYTF
>NA|NA|TRBV7-9|TRBJ2-1
TGTGCCAGCAGCTCCGATCCGGATGAGCAGTTCTTC
CASSSDPDEQFF
>few|TRBD1|TRBV6-5|TRBJ2-1
TGTGCCAGCAGTTACGGTCAGGGGGCTTACAATGAGCAGTTCTTC
CASSYGQGAYNEQFF
>NA|NA|TRBV29-1|TRBJ2-1
TGCAGCGTTGAAATCCAGAGCTCCTACAATGAGCAGTTCTTC
CSVEIQSSYNEQFF
>NA|TRBD1|TRBV10-2|TRBJ1-5
TGCGCCAGCAGTCCGGGGACAGGGGGGAGTCAGCCCCAGCATTTT
CASSPGTGGSQPQHF
>NA|NA|TRBV11-2|TRBJ2-3
TGTGCCAGCAGCTTATGGGCCCATATCATAGATACGCAGTATTTT
CASSLWAHIIDTQYF
>few|NA|TRBV7-9|TRBJ2-6
TGTGCCAGCAGCTTAACGACTAGTGGGGCCAACGTCCTGACTTTC
CASSLTTSGANVLTF
>NA|TRBD2|TRBV6-5|TRBJ2-1
TGTGCCTGCAGTGCCCGGGGGGAAAGGGAGCAGTTCTTC
CACSARGEREQFF
>NA|NA|TRBV6-5|TRBJ2-6
TGTGCCAGCGGAATGGACAGCTCTGGGGCCAACGTCCTGACTTTC
CASGMDSSGANVLTF
>NA|TRBD1|TRBV29-1|TRBJ2-5
TGCAGCGTTACGAAGGGACAGGGGGCGGAGACCCAGTACTTC
CSVTKGQGAETQYF
>NA|NA|TRBV5-1|TRBJ1-1
TGCGCCAGCAGCCTACGACCAGGGACGGGGAACACTGAAGCTTTCTTT
CASSLRPGTGNTEAFF
>NA|NA|TRBV29-1|TRBJ1-2
TGCAGCGTTGAGGGTATTCGGGGCAGGGTTTATGGCTACACCTTC
CSVEGIRGRVYGYTF
>few|TRBD2|TRBV25-1|TRBJ2-4
TGTGCCGAGAAGGGACTAGCGGGCGCTGAGCTAGCCAAAAACATTCAGTACTTC
CAEKGLAGAELAKNIQYF
>NA|TRBD2|TRBV11-2|TRBJ2-2
TGTGCCAGCAGCCCTAAACTAGCGGGAGGGACCGGGGAGCTGTTTTTT
CASSPKLAGGTGELFF
>NA|NA|TRBV7-9|TRBJ2-7
TGTGCCAGCAGCTCCCGTCCCCAGGGAATCGACGAGCAGTACTTC
CASSSRPQGIDEQYF
>few|NA|TRBV29-1|TRBJ2-1
TGCAGCGTTGAAGTCAGAGACAGAGGATCCTACAATGAGCAGTTCTTC
CSVEVRDRGSYNEQFF